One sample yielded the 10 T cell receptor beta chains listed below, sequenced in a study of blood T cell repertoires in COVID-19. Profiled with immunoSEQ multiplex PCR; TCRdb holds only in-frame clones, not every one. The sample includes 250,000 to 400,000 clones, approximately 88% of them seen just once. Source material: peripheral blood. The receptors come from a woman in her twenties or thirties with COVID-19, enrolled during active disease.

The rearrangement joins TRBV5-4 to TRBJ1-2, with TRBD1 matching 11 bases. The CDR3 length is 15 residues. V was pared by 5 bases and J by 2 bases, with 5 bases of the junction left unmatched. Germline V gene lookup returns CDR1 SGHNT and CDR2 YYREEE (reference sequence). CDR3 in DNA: TGTGCCAGCAGTGAGCGGGACAGGGGGAACTATGGCTACACCTTC. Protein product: CASSERDRGNYGYTF.

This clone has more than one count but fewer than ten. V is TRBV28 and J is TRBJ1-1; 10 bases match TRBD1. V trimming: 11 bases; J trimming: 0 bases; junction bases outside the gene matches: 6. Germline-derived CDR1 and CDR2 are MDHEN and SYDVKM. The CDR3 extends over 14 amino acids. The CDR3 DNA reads TGTGCCGAGCAGGACAGGGGGATGAACACTGAAGCTTTCTTT. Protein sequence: CAEQDRGMNTEAFF. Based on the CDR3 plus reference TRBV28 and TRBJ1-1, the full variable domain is DVKVTQSSRYLVKRTGEKVFLECVQDMDHENMFWYRQDPGLGLRLIYFSYDVKMKEKGDIPEGYSVSREKKERFSLILESASTNQTSMYLCAEQDRGMNTEAFFGQGTRLTVV.

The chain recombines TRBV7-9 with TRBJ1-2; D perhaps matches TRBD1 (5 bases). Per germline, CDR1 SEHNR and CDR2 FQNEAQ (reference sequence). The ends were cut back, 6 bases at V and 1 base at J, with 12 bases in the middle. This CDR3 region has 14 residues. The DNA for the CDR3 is TGTGCCAGCAGACAGGACACCTTTAACTATGGCTACACCTTC. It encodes CASRQDTFNYGYTF.

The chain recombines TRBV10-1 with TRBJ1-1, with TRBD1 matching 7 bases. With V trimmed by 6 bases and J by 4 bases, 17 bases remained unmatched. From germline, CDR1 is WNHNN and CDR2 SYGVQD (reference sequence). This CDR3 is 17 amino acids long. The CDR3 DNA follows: TGCGCCAGCAGCCACAGGGGCGAGCCGCCCCCGGGCACTGAAGCTTTCTTT. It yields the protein CASSHRGEPPPGTEAFF.

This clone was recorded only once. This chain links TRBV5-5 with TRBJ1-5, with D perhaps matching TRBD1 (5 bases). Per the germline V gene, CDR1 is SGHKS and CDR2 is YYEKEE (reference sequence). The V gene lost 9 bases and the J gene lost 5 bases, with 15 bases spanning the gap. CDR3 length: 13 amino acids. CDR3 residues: CATSLWGDQPQHF. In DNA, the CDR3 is TGTGCCACAAGCCTATGGGGGGATCAGCCCCAGCATTTT. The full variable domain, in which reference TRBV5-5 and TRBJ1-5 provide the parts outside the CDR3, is DAGVTQSPTHLIKTRGQQVTLRCSPISGHKSVSWYQQVLGQGPQFIFQYYEKEERGRGNFPDRFSARQFPNYSSELNVNALLLGDSALYLCATSLWGDQPQHFGDGTRLSIL.

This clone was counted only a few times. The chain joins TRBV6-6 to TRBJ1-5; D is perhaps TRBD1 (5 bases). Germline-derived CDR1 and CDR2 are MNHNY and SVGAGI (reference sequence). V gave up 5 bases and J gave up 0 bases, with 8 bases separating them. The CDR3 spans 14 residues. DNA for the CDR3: TGTGCCAGCAGTAGCGGGACTAGCAATCAGCCCCAGCATTTT. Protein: CASSSGTSNQPQHF.

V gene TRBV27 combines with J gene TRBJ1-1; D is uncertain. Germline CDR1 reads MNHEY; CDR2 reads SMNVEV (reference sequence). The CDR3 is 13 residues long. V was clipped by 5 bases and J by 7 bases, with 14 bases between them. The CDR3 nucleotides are TGTGCCAGCAGTACCATACGGGGAATTGAAGCTTTCTTT. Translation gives CASSTIRGIEAFF.

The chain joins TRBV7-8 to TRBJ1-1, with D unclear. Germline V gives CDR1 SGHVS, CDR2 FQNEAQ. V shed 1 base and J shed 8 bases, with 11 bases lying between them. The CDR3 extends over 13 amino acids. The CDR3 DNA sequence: TGTGCCAGCAGCTTAGGTGAGTCGCTGGAAGCTTTCTTT. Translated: CASSLGESLEAFF.

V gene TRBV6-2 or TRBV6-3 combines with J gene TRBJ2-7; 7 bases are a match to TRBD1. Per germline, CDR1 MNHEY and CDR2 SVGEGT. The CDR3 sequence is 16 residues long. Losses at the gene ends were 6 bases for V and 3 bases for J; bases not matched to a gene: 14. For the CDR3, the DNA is TGTGCCAGCAGCCTAGGGGGCCTATCTGGGAGCTACGAGCAGTACGTC. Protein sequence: CASSLGGLSGSYEQYV.

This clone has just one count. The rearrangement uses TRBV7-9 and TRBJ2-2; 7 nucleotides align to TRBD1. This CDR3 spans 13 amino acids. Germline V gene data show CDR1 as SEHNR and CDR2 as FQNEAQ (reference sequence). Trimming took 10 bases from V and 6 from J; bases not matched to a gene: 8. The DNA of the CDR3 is TGTGCCACCGGGACAGCCAGTTCCGGGGAGCTGTTTTTT. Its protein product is CATGTASSGELFF.